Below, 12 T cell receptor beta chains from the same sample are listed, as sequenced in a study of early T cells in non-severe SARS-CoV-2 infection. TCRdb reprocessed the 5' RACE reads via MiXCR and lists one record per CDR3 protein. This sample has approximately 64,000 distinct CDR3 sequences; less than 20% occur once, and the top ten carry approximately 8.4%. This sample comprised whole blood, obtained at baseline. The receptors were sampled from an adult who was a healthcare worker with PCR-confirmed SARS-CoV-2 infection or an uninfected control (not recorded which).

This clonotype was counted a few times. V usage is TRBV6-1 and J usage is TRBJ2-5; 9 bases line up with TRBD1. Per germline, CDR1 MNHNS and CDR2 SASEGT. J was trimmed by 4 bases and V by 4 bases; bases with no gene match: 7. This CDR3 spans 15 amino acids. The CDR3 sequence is CASSVNRGLGETQYF. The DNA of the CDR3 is TGTGCCAGCAGTGTTAACAGGGGGCTCGGAGAGACCCAGTACTTC.

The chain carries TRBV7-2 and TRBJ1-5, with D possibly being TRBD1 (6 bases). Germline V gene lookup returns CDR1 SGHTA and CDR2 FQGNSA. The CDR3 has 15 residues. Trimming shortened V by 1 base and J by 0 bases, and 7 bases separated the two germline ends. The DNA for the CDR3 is TGTGCCAGCAGCTTAGGGGACATTAGCAATCAGCCCCAGCATTTT. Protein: CASSLGDISNQPQHF.

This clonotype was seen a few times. The CDR3 DNA follows: TGTGCCAGCAGCGCACTAGTACCGGGACAGAGATTCACAGATACGCAGTATTTT. Translating gives CASSALVPGQRFTDTQYF. The chain combines TRBV7-8 with TRBJ2-3; TRBD1 aligns across 7 bases. V lost 5 bases to trimming and J lost 2 bases; unmatched junction nucleotides: 16. The CDR3 sequence is 18 residues long. Germline CDR1 reads SGHVS; CDR2 reads FQNEAQ. The full variable domain, rest sourced from reference TRBV7-8 and TRBJ2-3, is GAGVSQSPRYKVAKRGQDVALRCDPISGHVSLFWYQQALGQGPEFLTYFQNEAQLDKSGLPSDRFFAERPEGSVSTLKIQRTQQEDSAVYLCASSALVPGQRFTDTQYFGPGTRLTVL.

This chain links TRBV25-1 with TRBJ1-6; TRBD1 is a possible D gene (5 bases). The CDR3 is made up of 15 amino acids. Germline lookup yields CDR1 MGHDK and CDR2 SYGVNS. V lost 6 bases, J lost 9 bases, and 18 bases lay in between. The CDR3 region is CASSQKRAGSSPLHF. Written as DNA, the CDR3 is TGTGCCAGCAGCCAAAAACGGGCAGGGAGTTCACCCCTCCACTTT.

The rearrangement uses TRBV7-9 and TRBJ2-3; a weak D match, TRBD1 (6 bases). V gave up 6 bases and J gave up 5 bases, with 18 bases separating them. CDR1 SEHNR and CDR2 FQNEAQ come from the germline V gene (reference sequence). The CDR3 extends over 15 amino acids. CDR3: CASSQAGATVDTQYF. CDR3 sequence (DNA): TGTGCCAGCAGTCAAGCAGGGGCGACAGTAGATACGCAGTATTTT.

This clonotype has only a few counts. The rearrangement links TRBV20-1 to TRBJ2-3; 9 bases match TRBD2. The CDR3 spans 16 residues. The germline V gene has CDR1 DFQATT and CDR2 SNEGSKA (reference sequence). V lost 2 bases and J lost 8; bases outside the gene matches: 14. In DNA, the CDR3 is TGCAGTGCTAGATTGACTAGCGGAAGTTCTTGGGGTACGCAGTATTTT. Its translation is CSARLTSGSSWGTQYF.

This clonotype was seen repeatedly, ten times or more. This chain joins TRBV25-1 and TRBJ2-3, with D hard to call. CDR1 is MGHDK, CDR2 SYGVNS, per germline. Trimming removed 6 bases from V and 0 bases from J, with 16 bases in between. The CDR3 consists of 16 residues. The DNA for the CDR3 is TGTGCCAGCAGCACAAGCCGGAGCCCAAGCACAGATACGCAGTATTTT. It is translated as CASSTSRSPSTDTQYF.

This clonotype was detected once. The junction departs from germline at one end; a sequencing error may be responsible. The CDR3 loop reads CASSAGQWNTVELFF. The CDR3 coding sequence is TGTGCCAGCAGCGCGGGACAGTGGAACACCGTGGAGCTGTTTTTT. The J gene is TRBJ2-2, the V gene TRBV3-1; weak D call: TRBD1 (7 bases). The germline gives CDR1 LGHDT, CDR2 YNNKEL (reference sequence). The CDR3 has 15 residues.

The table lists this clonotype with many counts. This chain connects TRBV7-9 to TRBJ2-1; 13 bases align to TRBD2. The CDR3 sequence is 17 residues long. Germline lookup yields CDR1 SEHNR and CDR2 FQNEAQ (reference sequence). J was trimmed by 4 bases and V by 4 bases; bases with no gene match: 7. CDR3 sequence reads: CASSSSTSGGLYNEQFF. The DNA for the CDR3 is TGTGCCAGCAGCTCGTCGACTAGCGGGGGGCTTTACAATGAGCAGTTCTTC.

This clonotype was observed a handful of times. The CDR3 reads CASSSRDTNQPQHF. For the CDR3, the DNA is TGTGCCAGCAGTTCCCGGGACACCAATCAGCCCCAGCATTTT. This chain connects TRBV12-3 or TRBV12-4 to TRBJ1-5; D is perhaps TRBD1 (6 bases). CDR3 length: 14 residues. Trimming shortened V by 4 bases and J by 3 bases, and 10 bases separated the two germline ends.

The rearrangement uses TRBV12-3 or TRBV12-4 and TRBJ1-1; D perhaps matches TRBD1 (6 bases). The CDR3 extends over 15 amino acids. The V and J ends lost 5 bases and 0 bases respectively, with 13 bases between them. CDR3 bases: TGTGCCAGCAGTCAACAGGGAGTTTTGAACACTGAAGCTTTCTTT. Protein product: CASSQQGVLNTEAFF.

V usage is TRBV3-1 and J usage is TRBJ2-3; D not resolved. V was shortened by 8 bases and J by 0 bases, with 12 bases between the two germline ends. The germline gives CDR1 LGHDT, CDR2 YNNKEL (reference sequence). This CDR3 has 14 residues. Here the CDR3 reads CASEPQTSTDTQYF. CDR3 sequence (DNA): TGTGCCAGCGAGCCCCAGACTAGCACAGATACGCAGTATTTT.